The 9 T cell receptor beta chains reported below all come from one sample, sequenced in a study of graft-versus-host responses after intestinal transplantation. Sequencing used immunoSEQ multiplex PCR; TCRdb keeps in-frame clones, though not all of them. The repertoire holds about 110,000 clones, 93% seen once, with 0.4% to 0.55% in the top ten. These receptors lack a known antigen. The sequencing used unstimulated CD8+ T cells sorted from spleen or lymph node cells, collected before intestinal transplant. These receptor sequences come from a human donor who received an intestinal transplant.

V gene TRBV7-9 combines with J gene TRBJ2-7; D is perhaps TRBD1 or TRBD2 (5 bases each). The CDR3 totals 14 residues. Germline V gives CDR1 SEHNR, CDR2 FQNEAQ (reference sequence). V lost 0 bases to trimming and J lost 2 bases, with 8 bases between them. This CDR3 reads CASSLAGDPYEQYF. CDR3 DNA sequence: TGTGCCAGCAGCTTAGCGGGGGACCCCTACGAGCAGTACTTC.

Written as DNA, the CDR3 is TGTGCCAGCAGCTTAGGGGGGGAAGATACGCAGTATTTT. Amino acids: CASSLGGEDTQYF. This rearrangement joins TRBV11-2 to TRBJ2-3, with D possibly matching TRBD2 (6 bases). The V end lost 1 base, the J end lost 5 bases, and 7 bases lay between the germline ends. From germline, CDR1 is SGHAT and CDR2 FQNNGV. This CDR3 is built from 13 residues.

This chain connects TRBV5-6 to TRBJ2-3; D uncertain. The CDR3 is made up of 12 amino acids. Germline assignment: CDR1 SGHDT and CDR2 YYEEEE. The V end was cut by 5 bases, the J end by 6 bases, with 10 bases between. This chain's CDR3 is CASSPSGDTQYF. In DNA, the CDR3 is TGTGCCAGCAGTCCGTCAGGTGATACGCAGTATTTT. The full variable domain, rest sourced from reference TRBV5-6 and TRBJ2-3, is DAGVTQSPTHLIKTRGQQVTLRCSPKSGHDTVSWYQQALGQGPQFIFQYYEEEERQRGNFPDRFSGHQFPNYSSELNVNALLLGDSALYLCASSPSGDTQYFGPGTRLTVL.

The chain carries TRBV19 and TRBJ1-5; 7 bases align to TRBD1. Germline CDR1 reads LNHDA; CDR2 reads SQIVND (reference sequence). CDR3 size: 15 residues. Unmatched junction bases numbered 8, after V lost 3 bases and J lost 6 bases. The DNA for the CDR3 is TGTGCCAGTAGTATGGTGGCAGGGGGATTTCAGCCCCAGCATTTT. Its protein product is CASSMVAGGFQPQHF.

The V and J genes are TRBV29-1 and TRBJ2-7; D not resolved. The CDR3 contains 12 residues. Germline lookup yields CDR1 SQVTM and CDR2 ANQGSEA. V was clipped by 3 bases and J by 3 bases, with 9 bases between them. DNA of the CDR3: TGCAGCGTTGAGTTGGCAGACTACGAGCAGTACTTC. Translated: CSVELADYEQYF.

The V call is TRBV5-4, the J call TRBJ2-5; D is undetermined. The DNA end favors TRBJ2-7, so the J call may be wrong. Germline loops: CDR1 SGHNT, CDR2 YYREEE (reference sequence). This CDR3 contains 12 residues. The CDR3 loop is CASSIGTYEQYF. DNA for the CDR3: TGTGCCAGCAGCATTGGGACCTACGAGCAGTACTTC.

V gene TRBV5-8 combines with J gene TRBJ2-5; either TRBD1 or TRBD2 may fit D (6 bases each). Looked up from germline, CDR1 is SGHTS and CDR2 is YDEGEE. Between the trimmed V and J ends, which lost 0 bases and 2 bases, there was a span of 8 bases. The CDR3 runs 14 residues. For the CDR3, the DNA is TGTGCCAGCAGCTTGGAGGGGGGTCAAGAGACCCAGTACTTC. Translation gives CASSLEGGQETQYF.

The V call is TRBV27, the J call TRBJ2-2, with a weak D call TRBD1 (5 bases). Trimming pared 2 bases from V and 5 bases from J, leaving 9 bases between. The germline V gene has CDR1 MNHEY and CDR2 SMNVEV (reference sequence). This CDR3 has 14 residues. The CDR3 loop is CASSLGQGTGELFF. The CDR3 bases are TGTGCCAGCAGTTTAGGGCAGGGAACCGGGGAGCTGTTTTTT.

The chain links TRBV19 to TRBJ1-1, with D perhaps matching TRBD1 (6 bases). V was shortened by 1 base and J by 0 bases, with 9 bases between the two germline ends. Looked up from germline, CDR1 is LNHDA and CDR2 is SQIVND (reference sequence). This CDR3 comprises 15 residues. This CDR3 reads CASSIAGQMNTEAFF. Written as DNA, the CDR3 is TGTGCCAGTAGTATAGCTGGACAGATGAACACTGAAGCTTTCTTT.